These 20 T cell receptor beta chains originate from one sample sequenced in a study of Ad26.COV2.S vaccination and SARS-CoV-2 variants. TCRdb keeps only in-frame clones here, not all; method: immunoSEQ multiplex PCR. The data hold about 440,000 clones, with about nine tenths observed a single time. Noted treatment: around 19 received Ad26.COV2.S at low or high dose, single or two shots; about five received placebo; per-sample allocation not given. The samples date from day 63 after the first vaccine or placebo injection. Sequences were derived from peripheral blood, sampled in a trial of Ad26.COV2.S vaccine versus placebo. The receptors stem from a person aged 18-60 years who received the Ad26.COV2.S COVID-19 vaccine or a placebo.

The CDR3 loop is CASSPSGGGHEQFF. The CDR3 coding sequence is TGTGCCAGCAGCCCAAGCGGGGGGGGGCATGAGCAGTTCTTC. The chain uses TRBV6-2 or TRBV6-3 and TRBJ2-1; 10 bases align to TRBD2. The V and J ends lost 6 bases and 8 bases, in that order; junction bases with no gene match: 7. CDR3 size: 14 residues. The germline V gene has CDR1 MNHEY and CDR2 SVGEGT.

J is TRBJ2-1 and V is TRBV5-6, with TRBD2 matching over 10 bases. The CDR3 sequence is 18 residues long. V was pared by 2 bases and J by 3 bases, with 11 bases of the junction left unmatched. Looked up from germline, CDR1 is SGHDT and CDR2 is YYEEEE. The CDR3 sequence: CASSFRLAGVSNYNEQFF. In DNA, the CDR3 is TGTGCCAGCAGCTTTAGGCTAGCGGGAGTCAGTAACTACAATGAGCAGTTCTTC. Using reference TRBV5-6 and TRBJ2-1 for the parts outside the CDR3, the full variable domain is DAGVTQSPTHLIKTRGQQVTLRCSPKSGHDTVSWYQQALGQGPQFIFQYYEEEERQRGNFPDRFSGHQFPNYSSELNVNALLLGDSALYLCASSFRLAGVSNYNEQFFGPGTRLTVL.

This clone showed up just once. This rearrangement joins TRBV28 to TRBJ2-1; maybe TRBD2 (5 bases). This CDR3 contains 12 residues. Germline assignment: CDR1 MDHEN and CDR2 SYDVKM. V was pared by 6 bases and J by 10 bases, with 13 bases between. CDR3 loop: CASSPDSGEQFF. The CDR3 coding sequence is TGTGCCAGCAGCCCGGACTCAGGAGAGCAGTTCTTC.

About this clone itself: One junction end does not reproduce the germline sequence, and a read error may be involved. The chain is built from TRBV4-3 and TRBJ2-2; D unclear. The CDR3 has 15 residues. Germline CDR1 and CDR2: LGHNA and YSLEER. The CDR3 sequence: CTSRLTWKSAGELFF. For the CDR3, the DNA is TGCACCAGCCGCCTTACGTGGAAGTCCGCCGGGGAGCTGTTTTTT.

V gene TRBV4-2 combines with J gene TRBJ1-2; D is possibly TRBD1 (5 bases). The CDR3 totals 16 residues. The germline V gene has CDR1 LGHNA and CDR2 YNFKEQ. Trimming took off 0 bases at V and 0 bases at J, with 11 bases between the two ends. CDR3 sequence reads: CASSQDLQGSNYGYTF. In DNA form, the CDR3 reads TGTGCCAGCAGCCAAGATCTTCAGGGATCTAACTATGGCTACACCTTC.

V usage is TRBV28 and J usage is TRBJ2-7; D not resolved. Germline V gives CDR1 MDHEN, CDR2 SYDVKM. V lost 6 bases, J lost 7 bases, and 13 bases lay in between. The CDR3 contains 12 residues. The DNA of the CDR3 is TGTGCCAGCAGCATGGACGGCCGGGAGCAGTACTTC. It is translated as CASSMDGREQYF.

The chain has TRBV7-9 and TRBJ1-4; D is uncertain. Germline-derived CDR1 and CDR2 are SEHNR and FQNEAQ (reference sequence). V dropped 7 bases and J dropped 0 bases, with 9 bases sitting between them. This CDR3 comprises 14 residues. CDR3 bases: TGTGCCAGCAACCGGCTCTCAACTAATGAAAAACTGTTTTTT. This encodes CASNRLSTNEKLFF.

This chain joins TRBV2 and TRBJ2-7; 11 positions agree with TRBD1. The trim removed 8 bases at V and 4 bases at J, leaving 13 bases unmatched. The CDR3 is 16 amino acids. Germline assignment: CDR1 SNHLY and CDR2 FYNNEI. CDR3 in amino acids: CASGVAGQGDKYEQYF. Written as DNA, the CDR3 is TGTGCCAGCGGGGTAGCGGGACAGGGGGACAAGTACGAGCAGTACTTC.

The J gene is TRBJ2-5, the V gene TRBV7-9, with D perhaps TRBD1 (6 bases). This CDR3 is 14 amino acids long. V was shortened by 5 bases and J by 3 bases, with 13 bases between the two germline ends. Germline V CDR1 and CDR2: SEHNR, FQNEAQ (reference sequence). The CDR3 DNA follows: TGTGCCAGCAGCCTTGTGGACAGCGAAGAGACCCAGTACTTC. Its translation: CASSLVDSEETQYF.

J is TRBJ1-6 and V is TRBV5-1; TRBD1 might be the D (6 bases). This CDR3 contains 16 residues. The V gene lost 1 base and the J gene lost 5 bases, with 13 bases spanning the gap. Germline V CDR1 and CDR2: SGHRS, YFSETQ. Here the CDR3 reads CASSLRQASDNSPLHF. CDR3 DNA sequence: TGCGCCAGCAGCTTGAGACAGGCCTCGGATAATTCACCCCTCCACTTT.

The gene calls are TRBV21-1 and TRBJ1-1; TRBD1, the D gene given by the table, was not confirmed from the DNA. TRBV21-1 is an annotated pseudogene. The CDR3 spans 15 residues. The CDR3 nucleotides are TGTGCCAGCAGCAAAGGGCTTCAGGGGAAGGCTGAAGCTTTCTTT. It translates to CASSKGLQGKAEAFF.

This chain joins TRBV14 and TRBJ2-7; 8 bases are a match to TRBD1. The trim removed 0 bases at V and 5 bases at J, leaving 6 bases unmatched. Per the germline V gene, CDR1 is SGHDN and CDR2 is FVKESK. The CDR3 loop spans 15 amino acids. The CDR3 loop reads CASSQEPGQVNEQYF. The CDR3 DNA sequence: TGTGCCAGCAGCCAAGAGCCGGGACAGGTGAACGAGCAGTACTTC.

J is TRBJ1-3 and V is TRBV18, with D uncertain. Deletions cut 2 bases from V and 0 bases from J, with 8 bases between. The CDR3 length is 15 residues. Germline lookup yields CDR1 KGHSH and CDR2 LQKENI. The CDR3 region is CASSPAPSSGNTIYF. CDR3 DNA: TGTGCCAGCTCACCAGCCCCCAGCTCTGGAAACACCATATATTTT.

This clone appeared once. The chain recombines TRBV28 with TRBJ2-7; 14 nucleotides agree with TRBD2. The germline V gene encodes CDR1 MDHEN and CDR2 SYDVKM. V shed 6 bases, J shed 5 bases, and the junction held 3 bases outside the gene matches. The CDR3 has 14 residues. CDR3 sequence (DNA): TGTGCCAGCAGGGGACTAGCGGGAGTTGACGAGCAGTACTTC. It yields the protein CASRGLAGVDEQYF.

The chain combines TRBV3-1 (or the pseudogene TRBV3-2) with TRBJ2-5; no reliable D call. The V gene lost 0 bases and the J gene lost 1 base, with 9 bases spanning the gap. From germline, CDR1 is LGHDT and CDR2 YNNKEL (reference sequence). The CDR3 runs to 15 residues. The CDR3 is CASSQDLVVQETQYF. The CDR3 nucleotides read TGTGCCAGCAGCCAAGATCTGGTAGTCCAAGAGACCCAGTACTTC.

This clone was counted once. V usage is TRBV7-6 and J usage is TRBJ2-2; a possible D gene is TRBD2 (6 bases). With 5 bases removed from V and 0 bases from J, the gap between germline ends came to 13 bases. Germline CDR1 and CDR2: SGHVS and FNYEAQ. The CDR3 is made up of 16 amino acids. The CDR3 is CASSGSSGTNTGELFF. The CDR3, as DNA: TGTGCCAGCAGCGGGAGTAGCGGAACGAACACCGGGGAGCTGTTTTTT.

This clone is a singleton in its sample. The chain couples TRBV7-9 to TRBJ2-3, with D perhaps matching TRBD2 (5 bases). The germline V gene has CDR1 SEHNR and CDR2 FQNEAQ (reference sequence). V lost 1 base and J 9 bases, leaving 8 bases between the germline ends. CDR3 size: 12 residues. The CDR3 region is CASSLGERTQYF. In DNA form, the CDR3 reads TGTGCCAGCAGCTTAGGGGAGAGAACGCAGTATTTT.

The V call is TRBV5-1, the J call TRBJ2-2, with D tentatively TRBD1 (6 bases). Per the germline V gene, CDR1 is SGHRS and CDR2 is YFSETQ. CDR3 length equals 14 residues. V was cut by 3 bases and J by 6 bases, with 12 bases left in between. The CDR3 region has the DNA TGCGCCAGCAGCTACGCCCAGGGGCCCGGGGAGCTGTTTTTT. Translation: CASSYAQGPGELFF.

Only one count was recorded for this clone. The chain joins TRBV12-3 or TRBV12-4 to TRBJ2-7; D remains ambiguous. Between the trimmed V and J ends, which lost 2 bases and 6 bases, there was a span of 8 bases. This CDR3 has 12 amino acids. The chain's CDR3 is CASSLIPSEQYF. The CDR3 bases are TGTGCCAGCAGTTTAATCCCCTCCGAGCAGTACTTC.

The chain employs TRBV15 and TRBJ1-3; D perhaps matches TRBD1 (5 bases). The V end was cut by 1 base, the J end by 0 bases, with 16 bases between. The CDR3 runs to 18 residues. Germline CDR1 and CDR2: LNHNV and YYDKDF (reference sequence). In DNA, the CDR3 is TGTGCCACCAGCAGAGCCGGGGGTCTTTCGAGCTCTGGAAACACCATATATTTT. As protein: CATSRAGGLSSSGNTIYF.